This T cell receptor (beta chain) was recovered during a study of blood T cell repertoires in COVID-19. Sequencing used immunoSEQ multiplex PCR; TCRdb keeps in-frame clones, though not all of them. The data contain some 220,000 clones, more than 80% of them singletons. This CDR3 comprises 18 residues. CDR1 and CDR2 from the germline V gene are SGDLS and YYNGEE. With V trimmed by 4 bases and J by 2 bases, 13 bases remained unmatched. The chain has TRBV9 and TRBJ2-3, with 10 bases aligning to TRBD2. The source of this sequence is a woman aged 18-30 years in a cohort exposed to, infected with or recovered from COVID-19 (not recorded which). The source material was PBMCs or T cells enriched from blood (not recorded which). The CDR3 protein is CASSSALAGVGLTDTQYF. CDR3 coding DNA: TGTGCCAGCAGCTCGGCGCTAGCGGGAGTGGGCCTCACAGATACGCAGTATTTT. The full variable domain, with the rest looked up from reference TRBV9 and TRBJ2-3, is DSGVTQTPKHLITATGQRVTLRCSPRSGDLSVYWYQQSLDQGLQFLIQYYNGEERAKGNILERFSAQQFPDLHSELNLSSLELGDSALYFCASSSALAGVGLTDTQYFGPGTRLTVL.